This T cell receptor beta chain was captured in a study of T cells in Graves' hyperthyroidism and ophthalmopathy. The study's findings and limits: The model forecast ophthalmopathy, anticipating it by a median about 7 months before onset.

Template material for amplifying TCR beta CDR3 regions consisted of RNA transcripts. The HTBI primer set served for first-round RT-PCR of the TCR CDR3. From the multiplex PCR reads, TCRdb called clonotypes with MiXCR, one entry per CDR3 protein. Of under 550,000 distinct CDR3 sequences in the sample, around 20% were seen once. Ophthalmopathy patients all had a Clinical Activity Score of at least 3, a NOSPECS grade of at least 4 and disease under 3 months old. Patients were excluded for uncontrolled infection, other autoimmune disease, pregnancy or lactation. Fresh peripheral blood, around 11 ml of it, supplied the PBMCs. This clonotype came up many times. Antigen: not known. Germline V lookup: CDR1 SGHTA, CDR2 FQGTGA. CDR3 length: 15 amino acids. Trimming took off 5 bases at V and 5 bases at J, with 18 bases between the two ends.

This chain uses TRBV7-3 with TRBJ1-2; no clear D gene. This receptor was taken from a man between 35 and 55 years old with Graves' ophthalmopathy. What was sequenced was blood. This chain's CDR3 is CASSPRAGIGYGYTF. The CDR3 bases are TGTGCCAGCAGCCCCCGGGCCGGGATCGGGTATGGCTACACCTTC. Filled out from reference TRBV7-3 and TRBJ1-2, the complete variable domain reads GAGVSQTPSNKVTEKGKYVELRCDPISGHTALYWYRQSLGQGPEFLIYFQGTGAADDSGLPNDRFFAVRPEGSVSTLKIQRTERGDSAVYLCASSPRAGIGYGYTFGSGTRLTVV.